Following are 11 T cell receptor beta chains from one sample sequenced in a study of a mutant IDH1 vaccine in newly diagnosed glioma. Some clones are missing from TCRdb's copy, which holds only in-frame ones; the method was immunoSEQ multiplex PCR. The table records around 40,000 clones, 75% to 90% of them present only once. Time point in this sample: week 35, safety follow-up. One vaccine dose held 300 ug of mutant IDH1 20-mer peptide and came with topical imiquimod. The antigens these receptors bind are not known. The sequences come from PBMCs, collected from a glioma patient whose treatment included an IDH1 peptide vaccine. Source of these receptors: a man aged 35 to 55 with glioma.

The DNA for the CDR3 is TGCGCCAGCAGCCAAGAATCGTTCGCCTACGAGCAGTACTTC. Its protein is CASSQESFAYEQYF. This rearrangement joins TRBV4-1 to TRBJ2-7; D not certain. V lost 0 bases to trimming and J lost 2 bases, with 8 bases between them. Per germline, CDR1 MGHRA and CDR2 YSYEKL. The CDR3 runs to 14 residues.

The chain couples TRBV9 to TRBJ2-7; weak D call: TRBD1 (6 bases). From germline, CDR1 is SGDLS and CDR2 YYNGEE. The CDR3 totals 14 residues. V was pared by 0 bases and J by 2 bases, with 9 bases between. CDR3: CASSVDTGPYEQYF. CDR3 DNA sequence: TGTGCCAGCAGCGTAGATACAGGGCCCTACGAGCAGTACTTC.

This clone has more than one count but fewer than ten. The chain is built from TRBV25-1 and TRBJ1-1; possibly TRBD1 for D (5 bases). The CDR3 sequence is 14 residues long. V dropped 5 bases and J dropped 4 bases, with 14 bases sitting between them. From germline, CDR1 is MGHDK and CDR2 SYGVNS. CDR3 DNA: TGTGCCAGCAGTCCCCTTGGGGGGATCACTGAAGCTTTCTTT. This codes for CASSPLGGITEAFF.

The genes are TRBV5-4 and TRBJ1-2; D perhaps matches TRBD1 (5 bases). There are 15 residues in the CDR3. V gave up 0 bases and J gave up 1 base, with 10 bases separating them. The germline gives CDR1 SGHNT, CDR2 YYREEE (reference sequence). CDR3: CASSLDLTVNYGYTF. The DNA for the CDR3 is TGTGCCAGCAGCTTGGACTTGACAGTTAACTATGGCTACACCTTC.

The chain employs TRBV6-1 and TRBJ1-5, with D possibly being TRBD1 (5 bases). In germline, CDR1 is MNHNS, CDR2 SASEGT. The V end was cut by 0 bases, the J end by 2 bases, with 8 bases between. This CDR3 spans 15 amino acids. The CDR3, as DNA: TGTGCCAGCAGTGAAGCGGGGACCCGCAATCAGCCCCAGCATTTT. Its translation: CASSEAGTRNQPQHF.

This chain uses TRBV27 with TRBJ1-1; weak D call: TRBD1 (6 bases). The germline V gene encodes CDR1 MNHEY and CDR2 SMNVEV (reference sequence). V lost 3 bases to trimming and J lost 4 bases, with 21 bases between them. The CDR3 covers 17 residues. CDR3 bases: TGTGCCAGCAGTTTCGCCGGGGCAGGGGCCCCCGGCACTGAAGCTTTCTTT. The encoded protein is CASSFAGAGAPGTEAFF.

V is TRBV11-3 and J is TRBJ2-3; D remains ambiguous. V was shortened by 2 bases and J by 2 bases, with 5 bases between the two germline ends. The CDR3 runs to 13 residues. Germline CDR1 SGHNT, CDR2 YENEEA. This chain's CDR3 is CASSLQNTDTQYF. The DNA of the CDR3 is TGTGCCAGCAGCTTACAGAACACAGATACGCAGTATTTT. Variable domain in full (rest from reference TRBV11-3 and TRBJ2-3): EAGVVQSPRYKIIEKKQPVAFWCNPISGHNTLYWYLQNLGQGPELLIRYENEEAVDDSQLPKDRFSAERLKGVDSTLKIQPAELGDSAVYLCASSLQNTDTQYFGPGTRLTVL.

The genes are TRBV19 and TRBJ2-5; D tentatively fits TRBD1 or TRBD2 (5 bases each). The germline gives CDR1 LNHDA, CDR2 SQIVND (reference sequence). The CDR3 totals 15 residues. Trimming cost V 3 bases and J 5 bases, with 16 bases left between them. CDR3 coding DNA: TGTGCCAGTAGTATCGGGCAGGGAGCAGTGGAGACCCAGTACTTC. Translating gives CASSIGQGAVETQYF.

The V and J genes are TRBV6-1 and TRBJ2-6, with D tentatively TRBD1 (6 bases). CDR1 is MNHNS and CDR2 is SASEGT in the germline V gene. V lost 3 bases and J lost 2, with 8 bases in between. There are 15 residues in the CDR3. The CDR3, as DNA: TGTGCCAGCAGTGATGAGGGGGCTGGGGCCAACGTCCTGACTTTC. This translates into CASSDEGAGANVLTF.

The rearrangement joins TRBV19 to TRBJ1-2; D ambiguous. CDR1 and CDR2 from the germline V gene are LNHDA and SQIVND (reference sequence). The V and J ends lost 10 bases and 0 bases respectively, with 9 bases between them. This CDR3 is 12 amino acids long. The CDR3 reads CATRSPNYGYTF. For the CDR3, the DNA is TGTGCCACCAGAAGTCCTAACTATGGCTACACCTTC. The full variable domain, completed using reference TRBV19 and TRBJ1-2, is DGGITQSPKYLFRKEGQNVTLSCEQNLNHDAMYWYRQDPGQGLRLIYYSQIVNDFQKGDIAEGYSVSREKKESFPLTVTSAQKNPTAFYLCATRSPNYGYTFGSGTRLTVV.

V is TRBV18 and J is TRBJ2-2; the D gene is possibly TRBD2 (5 bases). Germline V gene sequence: CDR1 KGHSH, CDR2 LQKENI. The germline V and J ends were trimmed by 8 bases and 1 base, with 5 bases remaining between them. This CDR3 contains 12 residues. CDR3 in DNA: TGTGCCAGCGAGGGGAACACCGGGGAGCTGTTTTTT. Translated: CASEGNTGELFF.